Sequencing of this T cell receptor (beta chain) was carried out in a study of spatial heterogeneity in lung cancer. TCRdb redid the calling of the 5' RACE reads with MiXCR, one entry per CDR3 protein. The sample consists of 20,000 to 30,000 distinct CDR3 sequences, about 9.8% of them appearing once. As for time point: blood at routine non-recurrence follow-up after resection. V lost 3 bases, J lost 9 bases, and 14 bases lay in between. CDR1 is LNHDA, CDR2 SQIVND, per germline (reference sequence). The CDR3 totals 14 residues. The V call is TRBV19, the J call TRBJ2-2, with D tentatively TRBD2 (5 bases). The sequence derives from a male donor with early-stage non-small cell lung cancer. This sample comprised PBMCs, obtained at follow-up. This chain's CDR3 is CASSIEYGSRELFF. CDR3 nucleotide sequence: TGTGCCAGTAGTATTGAATATGGGAGCCGGGAGCTGTTTTTT.